This T cell receptor (beta chain) was retrieved from a study of cytomegalovirus exposure and HLA in healthy donors. It was with 60 Vbeta and 13 Jbeta primers that the PCR ran. Data came from immunoSEQ multiplex PCR; TCRdb stores just in-frame clones and leaves some out. The data contain 110,000 or so clones, under 90% of them singletons. Study results and limitations: The classifier reportedly diagnosed cytomegalovirus status with high specificity and sensitivity. Cytomegalovirus association was assigned to some 160 TCR beta chains. Immune exposure information comprised only CMV serostatus.

This CDR3 comprises 13 residues. Germline V gene data show CDR1 as MNHEY and CDR2 as SVGAGI. Trimming removed 6 bases from V and 12 bases from J; junction bases left unmatched: 10. Turning to this clone: Its antigen is currently unknown.

The sequenced sample consisted of PBMCs. The V gene is TRBV6-5, the J gene TRBJ2-1; 8 bases align to TRBD2. The sequence was obtained from a woman aged 18-30 years in good health and CMV-seronegative. DNA of the CDR3: TGTGCCAGCAGCTCGCAGCGGGGGAGGGGGCAGTTCTTC. Its translation is CASSSQRGRGQFF.